This passage covers 30 T cell receptor beta chains from one sample sequenced in a study of shared clonotypes between healthy human individuals. Here immunoSEQ multiplex PCR was the method, and the copy in TCRdb shows in-frame clones only, minus some. This table holds approximately 1,500,000 clones, 98% found once. Sequenced material: naive CD4+ T cells sorted from blood. Subset: CD45RA+ positively selected. These receptors came from a man between 25 and 39 years old in good health.

This clone was recorded once. The chain recombines TRBV6-5 with TRBJ1-1, with D uncertain. Germline assignment: CDR1 MNHEY and CDR2 SVGAGI. This CDR3 comprises 13 residues. Trimming removed 6 bases from V and 1 base from J, with 9 bases in between. CDR3 sequence (DNA): TGTGCCAGCAGCCGAAATAAGAACACTGAAGCTTTCTTT. Encoded protein: CASSRNKNTEAFF.

This chain links TRBV29-1 with TRBJ2-2; 7 bases are shared with TRBD1. CDR3 length: 14 amino acids. The junction had 5 bases not matched to a gene; V was cut back by 2 bases and J by 5 bases. Per germline, CDR1 SQVTM and CDR2 ANQGSEA. CDR3 residues: CSVERTGGTGELFF. In nucleotides, the CDR3 is TGCAGCGTTGAACGGACAGGCGGGACCGGGGAGCTGTTTTTT.

This chain joins TRBV21-1 and TRBJ2-1; the table's D call, TRBD1, was not checked against the DNA. TRBV21-1 is a pseudogene segment. The CDR3 extends over 15 amino acids. CDR3 sequence: CASSKGDRGINEQFF. CDR3 nucleotides: TGTGCCAGCAGCAAAGGGGACAGGGGCATCAATGAGCAGTTCTTC.

The chain employs TRBV23-1 and TRBJ1-5; no clear D gene. TRBV23-1 is noted as an ORF with a role that remains uncertain. The V gene lost 4 bases and the J gene lost 2 bases, with 18 bases spanning the gap. This CDR3 region has 17 residues. CDR3: CASSLPAPFMGNQPQHF. The CDR3 DNA sequence: TGCGCCAGCAGTCTCCCGGCCCCCTTTATGGGCAATCAGCCCCAGCATTTT.

The chain couples TRBV13 to TRBJ2-2; TRBD1 matches at 9 bases. The length of the CDR3 is 14 residues. V was pared by 4 bases and J by 8 bases, with 5 bases of the junction left unmatched. Germline assignment: CDR1 PRHDT and CDR2 FYEKMQ (reference sequence). DNA for the CDR3: TGTGCCAGCAGCTCGGGACAGGGATCGGGGGAGCTGTTTTTT. It encodes CASSSGQGSGELFF. The whole variable domain, remainder taken from reference TRBV13 and TRBJ2-2, is AAGVIQSPRHLIKEKRETATLKCYPIPRHDTVYWYQQGPGQDPQFLISFYEKMQSDKGSIPDRFSAQQFSDYHSELNMSSLELGDSALYFCASSSGQGSGELFFGEGSRLTVL.

The V and J genes are TRBV13 and TRBJ2-5; 9 positions agree with TRBD2. The CDR3 runs 19 residues. The ends lost 0 bases at V and 5 bases at J; junction bases unmatched: 16. Germline V CDR1 and CDR2: PRHDT, FYEKMQ (reference sequence). Here the CDR3 DNA reads TGTGCCAGCAGCTTAGGCCTAAGGTCAAGGACTAGCGTGGGGGAGACCCAGTACTTC. Protein product: CASSLGLRSRTSVGETQYF.

Comments on this clone: Other DNA sequences in this specimen translate into the identical CDR3. The chain couples TRBV5-4 to TRBJ2-3; the D is unclear. This CDR3 is built from 15 residues. CDR1 and CDR2 from the germline V gene are SGHNT and YYREEE (reference sequence). The V and J ends lost 0 bases and 0 bases respectively, with 8 bases between them. The CDR3: CASSLEAASTDTQYF. The CDR3 coding sequence is TGTGCCAGCAGCTTGGAGGCGGCTAGCACAGATACGCAGTATTTT.

This clone was found once. The genes are TRBV15 and TRBJ2-3, with a tentative D call TRBD1 (6 bases). The CDR3 length is 15 residues. Germline V gene sequence: CDR1 LNHNV, CDR2 YYDKDF (reference sequence). Trimming took 5 bases from V and 5 from J, leaving 17 bases between them. The CDR3 sequence is CATSPQGPTGDTQYF. Here the CDR3 DNA reads TGTGCCACCAGCCCACAGGGCCCCACGGGAGATACGCAGTATTTT.

This clone was counted a single time. V gene TRBV5-1 combines with J gene TRBJ1-4; D is ambiguous. Trimming pared 0 bases from V and 3 bases from J, leaving 9 bases between. The CDR3 is 15 residues long. Per germline, CDR1 SGHRS and CDR2 YFSETQ. The CDR3 sequence is CASSLDGQPNEKLFF. The CDR3 DNA reads as TGCGCCAGCAGCTTGGACGGGCAACCTAATGAAAAACTGTTTTTT. Looking up the rest from reference TRBV5-1 and TRBJ1-4 gives the full variable domain: KAGVTQTPRYLIKTRGQQVTLSCSPISGHRSVSWYQQTPGQGLQFLFEYFSETQRNKGNFPGRFSGRQFSNSRSEMNVSTLELGDSALYLCASSLDGQPNEKLFFGSGTQLSVL.

The chain carries TRBV27 and TRBJ1-5; D may be TRBD1 (5 bases). The germline gives CDR1 MNHEY, CDR2 SMNVEV (reference sequence). The CDR3 consists of 16 residues. V lost 8 bases to trimming and J lost 2 bases, with 19 bases between them. CDR3 sequence reads: CASAGGGFSGNQPQHF. CDR3 nucleotide sequence: TGTGCCAGCGCTGGGGGAGGGTTTAGTGGCAATCAGCCCCAGCATTTT.

The chain joins TRBV6-1 to TRBJ2-1; 9 bases are shared with TRBD2. This CDR3 is 16 amino acids long. The V and J ends lost 1 base and 4 bases, in that order; junction bases with no gene match: 5. In germline, CDR1 is MNHNS, CDR2 SASEGT. In DNA form, the CDR3 reads TGTGCCAGCAGTGAAGGAGCTAGCGGGACGTACAATGAGCAGTTCTTC. Encoded protein: CASSEGASGTYNEQFF.

The V gene is TRBV5-1, the J gene TRBJ2-5; TRBD2 matches 15 bases. The ends lost 6 bases at V and 0 bases at J; junction bases unmatched: 6. Looked up from germline, CDR1 is SGHRS and CDR2 is YFSETQ. There are 17 residues in the CDR3. The CDR3 sequence is CASTPGLAGGYQETQYF. CDR3 sequence (DNA): TGCGCCAGCACCCCGGGACTAGCGGGAGGTTACCAAGAGACCCAGTACTTC.

This chain joins TRBV4-1 and TRBJ2-7, with 9 bases that match TRBD1. CDR3 length: 16 amino acids. Germline trimming cut 1 base from V and 4 bases from J; bases unmatched to any gene: 8. Per the germline V gene, CDR1 is MGHRA and CDR2 is YSYEKL. The CDR3 is CASSQAPGTGLYEQYF. CDR3 DNA sequence: TGCGCCAGCAGCCAAGCCCCCGGGACAGGGTTATACGAGCAGTACTTC.

The chain joins TRBV28 to TRBJ1-5; 7 positions match TRBD1. The CDR3 contains 13 residues. V shed 8 bases and J 3 bases; nucleotides not matched to a gene: 4. Per germline, CDR1 MDHEN and CDR2 SYDVKM. In DNA, the CDR3 is TGTGCCAGCGGGACAGCCTCCAATCAGCCCCAGCATTTT. Translation: CASGTASNQPQHF.

The chain has TRBV6-1 and TRBJ1-1, with a weak D call TRBD1 (5 bases). Per the germline V gene, CDR1 is MNHNS and CDR2 is SASEGT. The germline V and J ends were trimmed by 6 bases and 5 bases, with 13 bases remaining between them. There are 13 residues in the CDR3. Written as DNA, the CDR3 is TGTGCCAGCAGGGGGACCCAAGTAACTGAAGCTTTCTTT. As protein: CASRGTQVTEAFF.

This chain uses TRBV7-2 with TRBJ2-1; 13 nucleotides agree with TRBD2. The CDR3 spans 14 residues. V gave up 5 bases and J gave up 8 bases; unmatched junction bases: 3. Germline CDR1 reads SGHTA; CDR2 reads FQGNSA. In nucleotides, the CDR3 is TGTGCCAGCAGCCTAGGACTAGCGGGAGATGAGCAGTTCTTC. Its translation is CASSLGLAGDEQFF.

J is TRBJ2-6 and V is TRBV9; D might be TRBD1 or TRBD2, each matching 5 bases. The CDR3 extends over 16 amino acids. CDR1 is SGDLS, CDR2 YYNGEE, per germline. Trimming stripped 4 bases from V and 0 bases from J, with 11 bases between. CDR3 sequence reads: CASSSRGDSGANVLTF. In DNA form, the CDR3 reads TGTGCCAGCAGCTCCCGAGGGGACTCTGGGGCCAACGTCCTGACTTTC.

This chain uses TRBV6-1 with TRBJ2-2; 9 bases are a match to TRBD2. This CDR3 has 16 residues. CDR1 is MNHNS and CDR2 is SASEGT in the germline V gene. J was trimmed by 3 bases and V by 3 bases; bases with no gene match: 5. The CDR3 region is CASSERGLADTGELFF. The CDR3 nucleotides are TGTGCCAGCAGTGAGAGGGGACTAGCAGACACCGGGGAGCTGTTTTTT.

The chain joins TRBV28 to TRBJ1-1; D gene unclear. The CDR3 has 12 residues. The germline CDR1 and CDR2 sequences are MDHEN and SYDVKM. V was clipped by 7 bases and J by 4 bases, with 10 bases between them. CDR3 nucleotide sequence: TGTGCCAGCACGAACATGGGCACTGAAGCTTTCTTT. Protein sequence: CASTNMGTEAFF. The full variable domain, its missing parts supplied by reference TRBV28 and TRBJ1-1, is DVKVTQSSRYLVKRTGEKVFLECVQDMDHENMFWYRQDPGLGLRLIYFSYDVKMKEKGDIPEGYSVSREKKERFSLILESASTNQTSMYLCASTNMGTEAFFGQGTRLTVV.

V gene TRBV10-2 combines with J gene TRBJ2-2, with TRBD2 identical over 7 bases. Germline lookup yields CDR1 WSHSY and CDR2 SAAADI. There are 14 residues in the CDR3. Trimming removed 8 bases from V and 6 bases from J; junction bases left unmatched: 9. CDR3 DNA: TGCGCCAGCGCACGGGGACTACCCCCCGGGGAGCTGTTTTTT. Translating gives CASARGLPPGELFF.

The J gene is TRBJ2-7, the V gene TRBV5-4; D call uncertain. Germline V lookup: CDR1 SGHNT, CDR2 YYREEE (reference sequence). The CDR3 contains 13 residues. V dropped 1 base and J dropped 2 bases, with 7 bases sitting between them. This chain's CDR3 is CASSLNTAYEQYF. CDR3 in DNA: TGTGCCAGCAGCTTGAACACCGCCTACGAGCAGTACTTC.

A word on this clone: This sample also contains other DNA sequences that code for the same CDR3. The J gene is TRBJ2-5, the V gene TRBV5-1; weak D call: TRBD1 (6 bases). CDR1 is SGHRS, CDR2 YFSETQ, per germline. Trimming cost V 2 bases and J 2 bases, with 10 bases left between them. The CDR3 consists of 14 residues. The CDR3 spells CASSFGTPQETQYF. The CDR3 DNA is TGCGCCAGCAGCTTCGGGACACCGCAAGAGACCCAGTACTTC. Full variable domain (rest looked up from reference TRBV5-1 and TRBJ2-5): KAGVTQTPRYLIKTRGQQVTLSCSPISGHRSVSWYQQTPGQGLQFLFEYFSETQRNKGNFPGRFSGRQFSNSRSEMNVSTLELGDSALYLCASSFGTPQETQYFGPGTRLLVL.

The chain couples TRBV12-2 to TRBJ2-1; the D segment call TRBD2 is taken from the table without a DNA check. TRBV12-2 is tagged as a pseudogene. This CDR3 region has 19 residues. CDR3 DNA sequence: TGTGCAAGTCGCTTAAATCCAGCGGGAGGCCTAACCGTCTACAATGAGCAGTTCTTC. Protein product: CASRLNPAGGLTVYNEQFF.

This clone was detected once. The chain joins TRBV27 to TRBJ2-3; 12 nucleotides align to TRBD2. This CDR3 spans 15 amino acids. Germline loops: CDR1 MNHEY, CDR2 SMNVEV (reference sequence). The V gene end was trimmed by 9 bases and the J gene end by 3 bases; junction bases not matched to a gene: 7. DNA of the CDR3: TGTGCCAGTAAGACTAGCGGGAGACGGACAGATACGCAGTATTTT. It encodes CASKTSGRRTDTQYF.

Remarks on this clone: Other DNA variants within this sample encode the same CDR3. The chain carries TRBV9 and TRBJ2-7; 10 bases line up with TRBD2. Germline V gene sequence: CDR1 SGDLS, CDR2 YYNGEE. V dropped 0 bases and J dropped 7; count of bases not matched to a gene: 1. The CDR3 has 13 residues. The CDR3 is CASSVAGLAEQYF. In nucleotides, the CDR3 is TGTGCCAGCAGCGTAGCGGGACTAGCGGAGCAGTACTTC.

This clone was recorded only once. V usage is TRBV28 and J usage is TRBJ1-5; perhaps TRBD1 as D (6 bases). The germline gives CDR1 MDHEN, CDR2 SYDVKM. The CDR3 sequence is 17 residues long. The V gene lost 1 base and the J gene lost 7 bases, with 20 bases spanning the gap. The CDR3 here is CASSLSTGTLRRQPQHF. CDR3 in DNA: TGTGCCAGCAGTTTATCGACAGGTACCCTTCGAAGGCAGCCCCAGCATTTT.

V usage is TRBV9 and J usage is TRBJ2-1, with 7 bases identical to TRBD1. V dropped 3 bases and J dropped 3; count of bases not matched to a gene: 0. The CDR3 contains 13 residues. Germline-derived CDR1 and CDR2 are SGDLS and YYNGEE. The CDR3, as DNA: TGTGCCAGCAGCGGACAGGGCTACAATGAGCAGTTCTTC. This codes for CASSGQGYNEQFF.

The chain employs TRBV6-6 and TRBJ2-5; D is possibly TRBD1 or TRBD2 (5 bases each). This CDR3 has 15 amino acids. Per germline, CDR1 MNHNY and CDR2 SVGAGI (reference sequence). V dropped 7 bases and J dropped 4 bases, with 19 bases sitting between them. CDR3 region: CASTTRVGTGETQYF. The CDR3 nucleotides read TGTGCCAGCACTACGAGGGTTGGTACAGGAGAGACCCAGTACTTC.

As to this clone: Relative to the germline gene, one junction end is altered; a read error may explain this. The rearrangement joins TRBV5-3 to TRBJ1-5; TRBD1 matches 10 bases. TRBV5-3 is an open reading frame whose function is uncertain. The CDR3 totals 13 residues. The CDR3 DNA reads TGTGCCAGCAGCTGGGACAGGGGTCAGCCCCAGCATTTT. This sequence encodes CASSWDRGQPQHF.

V is TRBV18 and J is TRBJ1-1, with D possibly TRBD1 on 6 matching bases. The CDR3 consists of 17 residues. Trimming stripped 1 base from V and 4 bases from J, with 19 bases between. The germline V gene encodes CDR1 KGHSH and CDR2 LQKENI. The CDR3 is CASSPRTGSLLGTEAFF. As DNA, the CDR3 is TGTGCCAGCTCACCACGTACAGGGTCTTTGTTGGGCACTGAAGCTTTCTTT.